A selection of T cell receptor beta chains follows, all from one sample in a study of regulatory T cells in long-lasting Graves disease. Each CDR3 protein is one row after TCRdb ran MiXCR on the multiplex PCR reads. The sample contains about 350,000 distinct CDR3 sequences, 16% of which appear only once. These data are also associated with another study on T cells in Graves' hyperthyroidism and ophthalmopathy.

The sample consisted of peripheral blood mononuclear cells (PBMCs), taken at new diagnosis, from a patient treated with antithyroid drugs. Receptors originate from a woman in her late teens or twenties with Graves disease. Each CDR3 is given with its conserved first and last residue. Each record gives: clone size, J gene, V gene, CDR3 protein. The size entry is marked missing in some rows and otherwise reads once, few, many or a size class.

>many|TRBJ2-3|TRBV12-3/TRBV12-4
CASTWDRSDTQYF
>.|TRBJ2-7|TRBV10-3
CATSGTDYEQYF
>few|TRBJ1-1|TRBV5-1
CASSPGGDLDTEAFF
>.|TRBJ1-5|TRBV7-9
CASSRDRVRGQPQHF
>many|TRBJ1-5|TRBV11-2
CASSLSQTQPQHF
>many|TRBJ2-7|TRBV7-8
CASRHTGTGVVRAYEQYF
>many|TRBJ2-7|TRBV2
CASSASDRQYF
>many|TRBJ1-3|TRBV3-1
CASSQGQGLSGNTIYF
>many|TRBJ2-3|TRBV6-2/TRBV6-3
CASRKVAGGYTDTQYF
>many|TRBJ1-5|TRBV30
CAWSAAFGQPQHF
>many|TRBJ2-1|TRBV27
CASSPPGGVNEQFF
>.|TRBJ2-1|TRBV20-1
CSASGAGGSYNEQFF
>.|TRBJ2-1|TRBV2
CASSVAPLAGGPGEQFF
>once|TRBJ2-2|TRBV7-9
CASSTARTSGANTGELFF
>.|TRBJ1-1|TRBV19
CASSTSGQATEAFF
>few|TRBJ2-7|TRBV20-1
CSARDRREGYEQYF
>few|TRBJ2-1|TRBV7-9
CASSSRQAFYNEQFF
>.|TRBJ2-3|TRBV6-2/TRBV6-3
CASRYRAGALTDTQYF
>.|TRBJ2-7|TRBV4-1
CASSPAWTGNPSYEQYF
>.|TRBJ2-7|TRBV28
CASSSLEGSAGWFHYEQYF
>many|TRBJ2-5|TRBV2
CASKDSVETQYF
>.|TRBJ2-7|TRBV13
CTSSLSGSEQYF
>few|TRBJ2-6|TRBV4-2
CASSQGSVAGEAGANVLTF
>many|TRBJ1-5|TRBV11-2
CASSLSSGAVQPQHF
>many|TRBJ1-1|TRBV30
CAWSVWGASTEAFF
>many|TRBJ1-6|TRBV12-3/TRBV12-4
CASSSPPSALHF
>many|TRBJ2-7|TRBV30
CAWSGGIYEQYF
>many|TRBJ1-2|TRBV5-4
CASSLVGGDGYTF
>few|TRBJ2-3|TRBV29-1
CSVEVGTGTDTQYF
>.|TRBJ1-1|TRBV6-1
CASSDQGATEAFF